What follows are 5 T cell receptor beta chains derived from one specimen sequenced in a study of control samples from healthy donors and cancer patients. The data were produced by immunoSEQ multiplex PCR, yet TCRdb's version contains in-frame clones alone and is incomplete. The data hold 100,000 to 150,000 clones, with around 94% observed a single time. Sequencing used PBMCs. These receptor sequences come from a man of 80 years or more with head and neck cancer.

The chain's CDR3 is CASSLARRGWGEKLFF. In DNA, the CDR3 is TGTGCCAGCAGCTTAGCCAGGAGGGGTTGGGGGGAAAAACTGTTTTTT. The gene calls are TRBV7-2 and TRBJ1-4, with D perhaps TRBD1 (5 bases). Germline CDR1 SGHTA, CDR2 FQGNSA. Trimming removed 0 bases from V and 8 bases from J, with 16 bases in between. This CDR3 region has 16 residues.

The rearrangement joins TRBV24-1 to TRBJ1-2; weak D call: TRBD1 (6 bases). V was pared by 5 bases and J by 7 bases, with 13 bases between. The V gene's germline CDR1 is KGHDR and CDR2 SFDVKD. CDR3 size: 13 residues. The CDR3 DNA is TGTGCCACCAGTGTTGGGCAGGGGTTTGGCTACACCTTC. This codes for CATSVGQGFGYTF.

Only a few counts were recorded for this clone. V usage is TRBV19 and J usage is TRBJ1-5; 9 bases line up with TRBD1. J was trimmed by 2 bases and V by 4 bases; bases with no gene match: 15. The germline V gene encodes CDR1 LNHDA and CDR2 SQIVND (reference sequence). This CDR3 region has 19 residues. CDR3 loop: CASSTASDRGYRGNQPQHF. CDR3 nucleotide sequence: TGTGCCAGTAGTACCGCGTCAGACAGGGGGTATCGTGGCAATCAGCCCCAGCATTTT.

The chain is built from TRBV30 and TRBJ1-2, with a possible D match to TRBD1 (5 bases). Trimming stripped 0 bases from V and 8 bases from J, with 13 bases between. There are 13 residues in the CDR3. Per germline, CDR1 GTSNPN and CDR2 SVGIG (reference sequence). In DNA, the CDR3 is TGTGCCTGGAGTGTACGCCGGGGGTACGGCTACACCTTC. Its translation: CAWSVRRGYGYTF.

V and J are TRBV12-5 and TRBJ2-3, with TRBD1 matching 7 bases. The germline CDR1 and CDR2 sequences are LGHNT and FRNRAP. This CDR3 region has 16 residues. V trimming: 1 base; J trimming: 2 bases; junction bases outside the gene matches: 6. This CDR3 reads CASGLARDRYTDTQYF. CDR3 DNA sequence: TGTGCTAGTGGTTTGGCCCGGGACAGATACACAGATACGCAGTATTTT.